A selection of T cell receptor beta chains follows, all from one sample in a study of CD8 T cells in Susac syndrome. One entry per CDR3 protein, called by TCRdb with MiXCR from the immunoSEQ multiplex PCR reads. This table has about 160,000 distinct CDR3 sequences, over 85% appearing once. The sample taken for sequencing was CD4+ T cells from PBMCs. Receptors were obtained from a human donor in good health. The CDR3 runs from the conserved cysteine through the conserved F or W. Fields, in order: CDR3 length, J gene, clone size, V gene, D gene, CDR3 protein, CDR3 DNA. D genes are given only for firm matches. A clone size is listed for some rows: how often the clone was seen (once, few, many), or a class if it is expanded.

len: 16; j_gene: TRBJ2-5; abundance: once; v_gene: TRBV20-1; d_gene: TRBD1; CDR3aa: CSARGTGGARRETQYF; CDR3nt: TGCAGTGCTAGAGGGACAGGGGGCGCGAGAAGAGAGACCCAGTACTTC
len: 13; j_gene: TRBJ2-1; abundance: NA; v_gene: TRBV20-1; d_gene: NA; CDR3aa: CSASRNHGNEQFF; CDR3nt: TGCAGTGCCAGCCGGAACCACGGGAATGAGCAGTTCTTC
len: 14; j_gene: TRBJ1-2; abundance: NA; v_gene: TRBV29-1; d_gene: NA; CDR3aa: CSAQRGERSYGYTF; CDR3nt: TGCAGCGCCCAACGCGGGGAGAGGAGCTATGGCTACACCTTC
len: 11; j_gene: TRBJ2-1; abundance: NA; v_gene: TRBV28; d_gene: TRBD2; CDR3aa: CACDRGGEQFF; CDR3nt: TGTGCCTGCGACCGGGGGGGTGAGCAGTTCTTC
len: 11; j_gene: TRBJ2-7; abundance: NA; v_gene: TRBV29-1; d_gene: NA; CDR3aa: CSGGQGQEQYF; CDR3nt: TGCAGCGGCGGGCAGGGTCAAGAGCAGTACTTC
len: 14; j_gene: TRBJ2-3; abundance: NA; v_gene: TRBV7-9; d_gene: NA; CDR3aa: CASSLPPLVDTQYF; CDR3nt: TGTGCCAGCAGCTTACCCCCTCTCGTGGATACGCAGTATTTT
len: 13; j_gene: TRBJ2-7; abundance: NA; v_gene: TRBV20-1; d_gene: TRBD1; CDR3aa: CSARGQGGYEQYF; CDR3nt: TGCAGTGCTAGAGGACAGGGGGGATACGAGCAGTACTTC
len: 11; j_gene: TRBJ2-5; abundance: NA; v_gene: TRBV6-6; d_gene: NA; CDR3aa: CASSFGPTQYF; CDR3nt: TGTGCCAGCAGTTTCGGACCGACCCAGTACTTC
len: 17; j_gene: TRBJ2-3; abundance: NA; v_gene: TRBV5-1; d_gene: NA; CDR3aa: CASSRQGSPASTDTQYF; CDR3nt: TGCGCCAGCAGCCGCCAAGGGAGTCCAGCAAGCACAGATACGCAGTATTTT
len: 12; j_gene: TRBJ2-5; abundance: few; v_gene: TRBV29-1; d_gene: NA; CDR3aa: CSVNGDQETQYF; CDR3nt: TGCAGCGTTAACGGGGATCAAGAGACCCAGTACTTC
len: 13; j_gene: TRBJ2-5; abundance: NA; v_gene: TRBV2; d_gene: NA; CDR3aa: CASVMELKETQYF; CDR3nt: TGTGCCAGTGTGATGGAGCTAAAAGAGACCCAGTACTTC
len: 15; j_gene: TRBJ2-5; abundance: NA; v_gene: TRBV5-1; d_gene: TRBD1; CDR3aa: CASSSGTAYQETQYF; CDR3nt: TGCGCCAGCAGCTCCGGGACAGCGTACCAAGAGACCCAGTACTTC
len: 16; j_gene: TRBJ1-1; abundance: NA; v_gene: TRBV11-2; d_gene: TRBD1; CDR3aa: CASSRRTGEMNTEAFF; CDR3nt: TGTGCCAGCAGCCGGAGGACAGGGGAGATGAACACTGAAGCTTTCTTT
len: 13; j_gene: TRBJ1-1; abundance: NA; v_gene: TRBV7-3; d_gene: NA; CDR3aa: CASSHGGDTEAFF; CDR3nt: TGTGCCAGCAGCCACGGGGGGGACACTGAAGCTTTCTTT
len: 13; j_gene: TRBJ2-3; abundance: NA; v_gene: TRBV10-2; d_gene: NA; CDR3aa: CAMSGPHGDTQYF; CDR3nt: TGCGCCATGAGCGGGCCACATGGAGATACGCAGTATTTT
len: 12; j_gene: TRBJ2-2; abundance: NA; v_gene: TRBV3-1; d_gene: NA; CDR3aa: CASSQRTGELFF; CDR3nt: TGTGCCAGCAGCCAACGAACCGGGGAGCTGTTTTTT
len: 12; j_gene: TRBJ1-4; abundance: NA; v_gene: TRBV20-1; d_gene: NA; CDR3aa: CSATVAGEKLFF; CDR3nt: TGCAGTGCGACGGTCGCGGGGGAAAAACTGTTTTTT
len: 13; j_gene: TRBJ2-5; abundance: NA; v_gene: TRBV6-5; d_gene: NA; CDR3aa: CASSYVAGETQYF; CDR3nt: TGTGCCAGCAGTTATGTGGCAGGGGAGACCCAGTACTTC
len: 15; j_gene: TRBJ2-5; abundance: NA; v_gene: TRBV7-2; d_gene: NA; CDR3aa: CASSSAGGPAQTQYF; CDR3nt: TGTGCCAGCAGCTCCGCCGGGGGCCCGGCACAGACCCAGTACTTC
len: 14; j_gene: TRBJ2-7; abundance: NA; v_gene: TRBV14; d_gene: TRBD1; CDR3aa: CASSQGTASYEQYF; CDR3nt: TGTGCCAGCAGCCAGGGGACAGCCTCCTACGAGCAGTACTTC
len: 13; j_gene: TRBJ1-6; abundance: NA; v_gene: TRBV30; d_gene: NA; CDR3aa: CAWSGTDYSPLHF; CDR3nt: TGTGCCTGGAGTGGGACCGACTATTCACCCCTCCACTTT
len: 14; j_gene: TRBJ1-6; abundance: NA; v_gene: TRBV7-3; d_gene: NA; CDR3aa: CASSQGGTNSPLHF; CDR3nt: TGTGCCAGCAGCCAGGGAGGGACCAATTCACCCCTCCACTTT
len: 14; j_gene: TRBJ1-4; abundance: NA; v_gene: TRBV6-6; d_gene: NA; CDR3aa: CASSYRRSNEKLFF; CDR3nt: TGTGCCAGCAGTTACCGCAGGAGTAATGAAAAACTGTTTTTT
len: 17; j_gene: TRBJ2-2; abundance: NA; v_gene: TRBV7-2; d_gene: TRBD2; CDR3aa: CASSLGGGFANTGELFF; CDR3nt: TGTGCCAGCAGCTTGGGCGGGGGATTCGCGAACACCGGGGAGCTGTTTTTT
len: 12; j_gene: TRBJ2-3; abundance: NA; v_gene: TRBV7-2; d_gene: NA; CDR3aa: CASSFLQDRQYF; CDR3nt: TGTGCCAGCAGCTTCCTCCAGGACAGGCAGTATTTT